This T cell receptor (beta chain) is drawn from a study of TIL therapy for anti-PD-1-resistant metastatic lung cancer. At the level of the study: Patients then received nivolumab; progressors got lymphodepletion, TIL and IL-2. Overall study findings and caveats: Infused TIL clonotypes partially replaced the baseline blood repertoire, then decayed over months.

Time point here: pre-treatment sample, taken before nivolumab and TIL therapy. This clone was observed a handful of times. The antigen is undetermined. Trimming left V 7 bases short and J 0 bases short, with 9 bases between. The germline V gene encodes CDR1 LNHDA and CDR2 SQIVND (reference sequence). The CDR3 spans 13 residues. This was the immunoSEQ v3 assay. The table came from immunoSEQ multiplex PCR; TCRdb's copy has only in-frame clones and leaves some out. The sample lists tens of thousands of clones, 65% to 90% seen once, with approximately 5.1% in the top ten. The rearrangement joins TRBV19 to TRBJ1-1, with D unclear. The source is a person aged 25-85 years with non-small cell lung cancer. The sequences come from blood, collected at baseline. The CDR3 DNA reads TGTGCCAGTAATCCAGCCATGAACACTGAAGCTTTCTTT. It translates to CASNPAMNTEAFF.